The 4 T cell receptor beta chains below come from one sample, sequenced in a study of identical twins. TCRdb reanalysed the 5' RACE reads using MiXCR and keeps one entry per CDR3 protein. The table lists hundreds of thousands of distinct CDR3 sequences, around an eighth of them singletons, with 1.5% to 2% in the top ten. This sample also belongs to another study, concerning yellow fever vaccine responses in identical twins.

Sequenced: PBMCs. The receptor source for this set is a woman aged 18-29 years in good health.

The J gene is TRBJ2-7, the V gene TRBV12-3 or TRBV12-4, with D tentatively TRBD2 (5 bases). V gave up 6 bases and J gave up 0 bases, with 15 bases separating them. This CDR3 is 15 amino acids long. The CDR3 DNA follows: TGTGCCAGCAGCCCGACCCCCACTAGCTCCTACGAGCAGTACTTC. Translating gives CASSPTPTSSYEQYF.

V and J are TRBV12-3 or TRBV12-4 and TRBJ2-1, with D uncertain. This CDR3 region has 12 residues. Deletions cut 3 bases from V and 8 bases from J, with 8 bases between. As DNA, the CDR3 is TGTGCCAGCAGTTTCTCCAGGCATGAGCAGTTCTTC. It encodes CASSFSRHEQFF.

The chain has TRBV7-3 and TRBJ1-6; D is unclear. Trimming removed 5 bases from V and 6 bases from J, with 11 bases in between. The CDR3 runs 14 residues. The germline CDR1 and CDR2 sequences are SGHTA and FQGTGA. CDR3: CASSGSSSNSPLHF. In DNA form, the CDR3 reads TGTGCCAGCAGCGGCTCCAGTTCTAATTCACCCCTCCACTTT.

The sample holds a few counts of this clonotype. The V and J genes are TRBV7-9 and TRBJ2-1, with D perhaps assigned TRBD1 or TRBD2 (5 bases each). The germline V and J ends were trimmed by 0 bases and 7 bases, with 16 bases remaining between them. The CDR3 has 16 residues. Germline V CDR1 and CDR2: SEHNR, FQNEAQ (reference sequence). The CDR3 DNA sequence: TGTGCCAGCAGCTTAGCCCAAACCGGGACCCAAAATGAGCAGTTCTTC. Encoded protein: CASSLAQTGTQNEQFF.